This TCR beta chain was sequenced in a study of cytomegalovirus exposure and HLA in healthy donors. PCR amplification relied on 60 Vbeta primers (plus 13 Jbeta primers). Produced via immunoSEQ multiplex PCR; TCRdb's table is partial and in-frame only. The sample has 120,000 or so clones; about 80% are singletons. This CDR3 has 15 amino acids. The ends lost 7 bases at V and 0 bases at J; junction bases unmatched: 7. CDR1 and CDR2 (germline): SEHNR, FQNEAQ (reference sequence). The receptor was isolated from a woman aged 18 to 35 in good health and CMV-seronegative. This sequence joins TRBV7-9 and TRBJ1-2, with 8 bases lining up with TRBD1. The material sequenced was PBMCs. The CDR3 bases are TGTGCCAGCATCCAGGACAGGGTGGCTAACTATGGCTACACCTTC. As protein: CASIQDRVANYGYTF.